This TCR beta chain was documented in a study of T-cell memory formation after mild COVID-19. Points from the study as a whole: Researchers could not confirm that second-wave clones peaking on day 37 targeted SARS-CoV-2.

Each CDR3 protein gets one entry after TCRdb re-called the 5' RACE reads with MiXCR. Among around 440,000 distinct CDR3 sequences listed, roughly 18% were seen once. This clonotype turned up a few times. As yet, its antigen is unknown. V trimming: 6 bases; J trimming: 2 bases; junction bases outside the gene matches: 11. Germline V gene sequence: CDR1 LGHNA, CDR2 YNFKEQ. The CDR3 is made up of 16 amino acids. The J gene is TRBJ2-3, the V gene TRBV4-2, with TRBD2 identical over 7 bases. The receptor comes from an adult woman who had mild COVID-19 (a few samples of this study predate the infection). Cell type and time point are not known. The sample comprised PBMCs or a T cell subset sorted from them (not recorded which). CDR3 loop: CASRDQAGSPTDTQYF. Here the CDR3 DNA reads TGTGCCAGCAGGGACCAAGCGGGGAGCCCCACAGATACGCAGTATTTT.